This record concerns one TCR beta chain sequence. Its target is unknown. The CDR3 is 15 amino acids. CDR1 and CDR2 (germline): ENHRY, SYGVKD. Trimming removed 10 bases from V and 2 bases from J, with 19 bases in between. The entry originates in a study of post-analysis software for immune sequencing data. Points from the study as a whole: Strong co-clustering by F measure was evident for samples that had been prepared in the same batch. The five TRBV segments detected at higher frequency in patients than in controls included TRBV5-6, TRBV5-1 and TRBV20-1. People with multiple sclerosis had a significantly lower normalized Chao1 diversity than controls did.

The TCR beta cDNA libraries contained unique molecular identifiers. cDNA molecules numbering roughly 0.5 million came from roughly 1 to 10 million T cells. One entry per CDR3 protein results from TCRdb running MiXCR on the PCR reads. Among 500,000 to 600,000 distinct CDR3 sequences listed, about 40% were seen once. The sample taken for sequencing was blood. This chain links TRBV10-3 with TRBJ2-3; D ambiguous. This clonotype was obtained from a girl aged 5-17 years with multiple sclerosis. The CDR3 region is CATFDRMAPTDTQYF. The CDR3 coding sequence is TGTGCCACCTTCGACCGAATGGCTCCCACAGATACGCAGTATTTT.